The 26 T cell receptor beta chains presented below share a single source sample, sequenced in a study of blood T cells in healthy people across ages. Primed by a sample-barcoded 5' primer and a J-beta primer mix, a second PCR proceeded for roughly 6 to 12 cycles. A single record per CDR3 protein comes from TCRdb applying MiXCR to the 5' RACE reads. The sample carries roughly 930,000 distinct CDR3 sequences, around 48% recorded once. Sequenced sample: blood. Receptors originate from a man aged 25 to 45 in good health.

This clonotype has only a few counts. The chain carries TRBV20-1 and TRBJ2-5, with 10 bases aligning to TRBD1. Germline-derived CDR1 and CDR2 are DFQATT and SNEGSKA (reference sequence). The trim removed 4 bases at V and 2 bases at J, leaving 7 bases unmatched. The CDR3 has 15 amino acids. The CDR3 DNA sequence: TGCAGTGCTATCGGATCGGGACAGGGGCAAGAGACCCAGTACTTC. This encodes CSAIGSGQGQETQYF.

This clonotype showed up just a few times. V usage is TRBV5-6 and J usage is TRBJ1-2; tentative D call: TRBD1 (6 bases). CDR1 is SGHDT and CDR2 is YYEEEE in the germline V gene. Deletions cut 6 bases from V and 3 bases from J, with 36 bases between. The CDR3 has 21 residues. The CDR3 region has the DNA TGTGCCAGCAAGGGTCTGGAGTCAGGGGTTCGGGGGTCTCCATTGTACTATGGCTACACCTTC. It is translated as CASKGLESGVRGSPLYYGYTF.

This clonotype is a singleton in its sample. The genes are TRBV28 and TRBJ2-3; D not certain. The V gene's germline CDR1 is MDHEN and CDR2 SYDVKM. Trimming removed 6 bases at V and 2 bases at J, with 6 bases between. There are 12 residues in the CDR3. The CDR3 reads CASRPATDTQYF. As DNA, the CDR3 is TGTGCCAGCAGGCCAGCCACAGATACGCAGTATTTT.

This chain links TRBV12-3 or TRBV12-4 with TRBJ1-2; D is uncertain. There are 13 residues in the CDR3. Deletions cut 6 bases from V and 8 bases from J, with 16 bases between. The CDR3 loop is CASSTLSGNGYTF. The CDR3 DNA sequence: TGTGCCAGCAGCACACTATCGGGAAACGGCTACACCTTC.

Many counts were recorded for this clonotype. The CDR3 loop reads CATSAQGRNTQYF. The CDR3, as DNA: TGTGCCACCAGTGCACAGGGCCGGAATACGCAGTATTTT. V usage is TRBV24-1 and J usage is TRBJ2-3; TRBD1 might be the D (6 bases). Germline CDR1 is KGHDR and CDR2 is SFDVKD. V was clipped by 5 bases and J by 7 bases, with 12 bases between them. The CDR3 extends over 13 amino acids.

CDR3 protein: CASSQEGGGKVTDTQYF. CDR3 bases: TGCGCCAGCAGCCAAGAGGGAGGGGGCAAAGTAACAGATACGCAGTATTTT. This chain connects TRBV4-3 to TRBJ2-3, with D possibly being TRBD1 or TRBD2 (7 bases each). V lost 0 bases and J lost 3, with 16 bases in between. Germline V gene data show CDR1 as LGHNA and CDR2 as YSLEER. CDR3 size: 17 residues.

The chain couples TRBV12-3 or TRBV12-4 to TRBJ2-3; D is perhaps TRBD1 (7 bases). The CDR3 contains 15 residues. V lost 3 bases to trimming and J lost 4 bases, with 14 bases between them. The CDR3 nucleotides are TGTGCCAGCAGTTTTTCAGGGGGGCCCTCAGATACGCAGTATTTT. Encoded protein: CASSFSGGPSDTQYF.

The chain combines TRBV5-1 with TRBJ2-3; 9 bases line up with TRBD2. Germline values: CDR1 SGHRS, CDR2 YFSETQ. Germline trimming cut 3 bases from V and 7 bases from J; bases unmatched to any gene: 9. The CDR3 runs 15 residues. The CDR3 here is CASSSGGAGGYTQYF. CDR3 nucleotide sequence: TGCGCCAGCAGCTCCGGGGGAGCGGGGGGATATACGCAGTATTTT.

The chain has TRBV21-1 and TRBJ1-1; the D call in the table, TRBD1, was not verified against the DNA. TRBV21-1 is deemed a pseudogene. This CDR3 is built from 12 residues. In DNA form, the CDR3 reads TGTGCCAGCAGGCCGGGGGGCACTGAAGCTTTCTTT. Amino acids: CASRPGGTEAFF.

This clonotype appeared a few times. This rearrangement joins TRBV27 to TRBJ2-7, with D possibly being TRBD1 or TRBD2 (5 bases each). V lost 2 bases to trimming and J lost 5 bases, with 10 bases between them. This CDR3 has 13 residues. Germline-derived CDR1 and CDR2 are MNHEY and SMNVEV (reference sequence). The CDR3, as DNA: TGTGCCAGCAGTTTAGCAGGGACCCACGAGCAGTACTTC. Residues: CASSLAGTHEQYF.

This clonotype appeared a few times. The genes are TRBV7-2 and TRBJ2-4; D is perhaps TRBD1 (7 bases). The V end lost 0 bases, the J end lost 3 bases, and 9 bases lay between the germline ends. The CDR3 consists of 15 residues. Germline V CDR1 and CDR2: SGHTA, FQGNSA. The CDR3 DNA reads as TGTGCCAGCAGCTTAGCGCAGGGGGGCAAAAACATTCAGTACTTC. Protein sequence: CASSLAQGGKNIQYF.

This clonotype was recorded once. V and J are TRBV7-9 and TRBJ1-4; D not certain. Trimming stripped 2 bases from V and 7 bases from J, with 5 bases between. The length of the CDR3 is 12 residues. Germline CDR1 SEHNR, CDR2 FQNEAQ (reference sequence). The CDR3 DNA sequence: TGTGCCAGCAGCTTATCGGCTGAAAAACTGTTTTTT. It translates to CASSLSAEKLFF.

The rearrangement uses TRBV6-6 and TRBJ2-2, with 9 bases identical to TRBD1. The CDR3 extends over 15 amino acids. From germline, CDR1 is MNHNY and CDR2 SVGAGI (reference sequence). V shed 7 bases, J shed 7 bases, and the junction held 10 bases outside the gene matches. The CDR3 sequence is CASTSGQGFFGELFF. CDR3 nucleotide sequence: TGTGCCAGCACATCGGGACAGGGTTTTTTCGGGGAGCTGTTTTTT.

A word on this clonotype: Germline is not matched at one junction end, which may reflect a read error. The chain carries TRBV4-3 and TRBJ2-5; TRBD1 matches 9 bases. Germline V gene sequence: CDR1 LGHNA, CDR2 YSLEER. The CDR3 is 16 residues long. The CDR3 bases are TGCGCCGGCAGCCGCGGGGACAGGGTTGAGAAAGAGACCCAGTACTTC. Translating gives CAGSRGDRVEKETQYF.

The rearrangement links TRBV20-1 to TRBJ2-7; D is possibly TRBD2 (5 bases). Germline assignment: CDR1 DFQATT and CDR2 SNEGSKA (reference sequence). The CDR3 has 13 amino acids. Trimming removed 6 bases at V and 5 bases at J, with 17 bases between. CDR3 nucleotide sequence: TGCAGTGCCGCCCCGGACTCCCAGGACGAGCAGTACTTC. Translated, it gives CSAAPDSQDEQYF.

The CDR3: CAWSVIKGNNSPLHF. The DNA of the CDR3 is TGTGCCTGGAGTGTAATTAAGGGGAACAATTCACCCCTCCACTTT. The chain has TRBV30 and TRBJ1-6; TRBD1 might be the D (5 bases). The germline V gene encodes CDR1 GTSNPN and CDR2 SVGIG (reference sequence). The CDR3 is 15 amino acids. Trimming stripped 0 bases from V and 7 bases from J, with 13 bases between.

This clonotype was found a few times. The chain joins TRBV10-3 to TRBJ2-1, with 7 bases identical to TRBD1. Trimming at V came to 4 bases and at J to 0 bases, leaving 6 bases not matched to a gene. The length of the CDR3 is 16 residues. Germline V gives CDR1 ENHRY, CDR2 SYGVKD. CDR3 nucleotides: TGTGCCATCAGTGCGAGACAGGGAACCTCCTACAATGAGCAGTTCTTC. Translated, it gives CAISARQGTSYNEQFF.

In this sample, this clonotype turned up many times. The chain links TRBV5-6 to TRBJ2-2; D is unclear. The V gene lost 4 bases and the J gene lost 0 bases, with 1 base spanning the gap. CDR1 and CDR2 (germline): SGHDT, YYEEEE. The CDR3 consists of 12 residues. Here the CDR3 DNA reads TGTGCCAGCAGCGCGAACACCGGGGAGCTGTTTTTT. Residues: CASSANTGELFF.

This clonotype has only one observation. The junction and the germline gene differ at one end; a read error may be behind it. The CDR3 coding sequence is TGTGCCAGCAGCCAAGATCCCCTAGCCGAGTACACAGATACGCGGTATTTT. The encoded protein is CASSQDPLAEYTDTRYF. The rearrangement links TRBV14 to TRBJ2-3, with D maybe TRBD2 (5 bases). The CDR3 totals 17 residues. The germline gives CDR1 SGHDN, CDR2 FVKESK. The full variable domain, its missing parts supplied by reference TRBV14 and TRBJ2-3, is EAGVTQFPSHSVIEKGQTVTLRCDPISGHDNLYWYRRVMGKEIKFLLHFVKESKQDESGMPNNRFLAERTGGTYSTLKVQPAELEDSGVYFCASSQDPLAEYTDTRYFGPGTRLTVL.

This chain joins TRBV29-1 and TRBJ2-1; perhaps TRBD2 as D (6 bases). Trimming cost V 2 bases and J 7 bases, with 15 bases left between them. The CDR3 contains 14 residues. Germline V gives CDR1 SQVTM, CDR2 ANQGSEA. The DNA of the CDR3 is TGCAGCGTTGAAATCCGCAATGGGGGGAATGAGCAGTTCTTC. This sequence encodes CSVEIRNGGNEQFF.

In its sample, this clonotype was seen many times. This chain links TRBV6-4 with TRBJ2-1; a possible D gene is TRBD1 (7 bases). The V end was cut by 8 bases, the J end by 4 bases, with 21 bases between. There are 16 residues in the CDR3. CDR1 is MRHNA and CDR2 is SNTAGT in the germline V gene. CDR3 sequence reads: CASAQGDSPSYNEQFF. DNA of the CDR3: TGTGCCAGCGCCCAGGGGGACTCCCCCTCTTACAATGAGCAGTTCTTC.

CDR3 coding DNA: TGCAGCGTCTCTCCAAGGCTACAAGAGACCCAGTACTTC. Protein product: CSVSPRLQETQYF. V is TRBV29-1 and J is TRBJ2-5, with D hard to call. Germline CDR1 and CDR2: SQVTM and ANQGSEA. The CDR3 is 13 amino acids. Trimming took 6 bases from V and 2 from J, leaving 13 bases between them.

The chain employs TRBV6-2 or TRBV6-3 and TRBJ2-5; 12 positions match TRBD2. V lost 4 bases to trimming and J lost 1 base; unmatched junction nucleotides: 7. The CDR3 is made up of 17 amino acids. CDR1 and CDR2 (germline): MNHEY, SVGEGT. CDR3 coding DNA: TGTGCCAGCAGTTTCCTGACTAGCGGGGGAGGCCAAGAGACCCAGTACTTC. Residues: CASSFLTSGGGQETQYF.

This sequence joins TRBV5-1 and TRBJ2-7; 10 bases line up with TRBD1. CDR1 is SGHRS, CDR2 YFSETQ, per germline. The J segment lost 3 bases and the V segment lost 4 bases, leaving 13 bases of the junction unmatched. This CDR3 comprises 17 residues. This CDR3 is CASSPIMTGGFDYEQYF. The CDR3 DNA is TGCGCCAGCAGCCCGATAATGACAGGGGGCTTCGACTACGAGCAGTACTTC.

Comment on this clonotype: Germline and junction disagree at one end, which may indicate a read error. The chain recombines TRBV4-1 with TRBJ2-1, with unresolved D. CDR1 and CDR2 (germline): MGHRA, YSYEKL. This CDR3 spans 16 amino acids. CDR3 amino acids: CASSHLLSQSYNEPFF. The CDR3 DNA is TGCGCCAGCAGCCACCTTCTATCGCAATCTTACAATGAGCCGTTCTTC.

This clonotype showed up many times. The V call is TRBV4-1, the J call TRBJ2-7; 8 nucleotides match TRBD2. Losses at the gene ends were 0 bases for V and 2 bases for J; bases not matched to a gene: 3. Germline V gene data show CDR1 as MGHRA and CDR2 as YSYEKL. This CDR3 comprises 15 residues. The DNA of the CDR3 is TGCGCCAGCAGCCAAGAGTCGGGGGGGGCCTACGAGCAGTACTTC. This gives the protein CASSQESGGAYEQYF.